This record looks at one TCR beta chain sequence and its context. Its antigen is unidentified. Both 60 Vbeta primers and 13 Jbeta primers went into the PCR. Clones were sequenced by immunoSEQ multiplex PCR, and TCRdb holds only the in-frame ones, with some missing. The data hold approximately 200,000 clones, with around 83% observed a single time. This entry is derived from a study of cytomegalovirus exposure and HLA in healthy donors. General study points: It was reported that TCR beta sequences correctly inferred the HLA-A and HLA-B alleles for most subjects. Upon later analysis, TCR association rates were observed to vary by HLA locus, being highest for DRB1 and lowest for HLA-C.

The source is a girl between 5 and 17 years old in good health and CMV-seronegative. Sequencing was carried out using PBMCs.

Here the CDR3 DNA reads TGTGCCAGCAGCCCGACAGGGACCTATAACTATGGCTACACCTTC. It specifies CASSPTGTYNYGYTF. This chain joins TRBV7-9 and TRBJ1-2; TRBD1 agrees at 7 bases. The V gene's germline CDR1 is SEHNR and CDR2 FQNEAQ (reference sequence). This CDR3 is 15 amino acids long. Germline trimming cut 5 bases from V and 1 base from J; bases unmatched to any gene: 7. The whole variable domain, remainder taken from reference TRBV7-9 and TRBJ1-2, is DTGVSQNPRHKITKRGQNVTFRCDPISEHNRLYWYRQTLGQGPEFLTYFQNEAQLEKSRLLSDRFSAERPKGSFSTLEIQRTEQGDSAMYLCASSPTGTYNYGYTFGSGTRLTVV.